Presented here are 19 T cell receptor beta chains from one specimen sequenced in a study of T cells in Graves' hyperthyroidism and ophthalmopathy. Amplification yielded TCR beta CDR3 regions, with RNA transcripts as the source. HTBI primers drove first-round RT-PCR of the TCR CDR3. TCRdb ran MiXCR on the multiplex PCR reads and lists one entry per CDR3 protein. The sample contains roughly 840,000 distinct CDR3 sequences, roughly 40% of which appear only once. The sequenced sample was blood. All receptors come from a man between 18 and 35 years old with Graves' hyperthyroidism.

This chain uses TRBV6-5 with TRBJ2-5; 12 positions agree with TRBD2. CDR1 is MNHEY, CDR2 SVGAGI, per germline. CDR3 length: 15 residues. Germline trimming cut 2 bases from V and 6 bases from J; bases unmatched to any gene: 4. This CDR3 reads CASSYGTSGWQTQYF. The CDR3 coding sequence is TGTGCCAGCAGTTACGGGACTAGCGGGTGGCAGACCCAGTACTTC.

Details on this clonotype: This may be a read error, as it is one base from a much larger clone. This sequence joins TRBV6-1 and TRBJ2-5, with 7 bases matching TRBD1. The germline V gene encodes CDR1 MNHNS and CDR2 SASEGT. With V trimmed by 2 bases and J by 5 bases, 5 bases remained unmatched. CDR3 length equals 14 residues. CDR3 coding DNA: TGTGCCAGCAGTGAAAACAGGGGTGGGGAGACCCAGTACTTC. This gives the protein CASSENRGGETQYF.

The rearrangement joins TRBV14 to TRBJ1-1; perhaps TRBD1 as D (6 bases). This CDR3 is 14 amino acids long. Trimming pared 7 bases from V and 6 bases from J, leaving 18 bases between. CDR1 is SGHDN, CDR2 FVKESK, per germline. CDR3 nucleotide sequence: TGTGCCAGCAACCCTACAGGGTTTAGGGCTGAAGCTTTCTTT. The encoded protein is CASNPTGFRAEAFF.

The chain combines TRBV7-2 with TRBJ2-3, with TRBD2 as a possible D gene (5 bases). In germline, CDR1 is SGHTA, CDR2 FQGNSA. CDR3 length: 13 residues. V was shortened by 3 bases and J by 3 bases, with 7 bases between the two germline ends. CDR3 DNA sequence: TGTGCCAGCAGCTTGGAGGAGACAGATACGCAGTATTTT. The encoded protein is CASSLEETDTQYF. The full variable domain, with the rest looked up from reference TRBV7-2 and TRBJ2-3, is GAGVSQSPSNKVTEKGKDVELRCDPISGHTALYWYRQSLGQGLEFLIYFQGNSAPDKSGLPSDRFSAERTGGSVSTLTIQRTQQEDSAVYLCASSLEETDTQYFGPGTRLTVL.

The chain employs TRBV7-9 and TRBJ2-7, with a tentative D call TRBD2 (5 bases). The CDR3 totals 14 residues. The ends were cut back, 6 bases at V and 2 bases at J, with 14 bases in the middle. Germline V gene sequence: CDR1 SEHNR, CDR2 FQNEAQ (reference sequence). Here the CDR3 reads CASSYMPGTYEQYF. The DNA for the CDR3 is TGTGCCAGCAGTTACATGCCGGGGACCTACGAGCAGTACTTC.

This sequence joins TRBV25-1 and TRBJ1-1; D might be TRBD1 (5 bases). CDR3 length equals 13 residues. Germline lookup yields CDR1 MGHDK and CDR2 SYGVNS. V lost 7 bases to trimming and J lost 4 bases, with 13 bases between them. CDR3 in amino acids: CASTGTLVTEAFF. The CDR3 DNA reads TGTGCCAGCACGGGGACCCTAGTCACTGAAGCTTTCTTT.

Many counts were recorded for this clonotype. The chain combines TRBV24-1 with TRBJ2-5; 7 bases are a match to TRBD2. With V trimmed by 3 bases and J by 5 bases, 5 bases remained unmatched. This CDR3 spans 14 amino acids. The germline V gene encodes CDR1 KGHDR and CDR2 SFDVKD. CDR3 coding DNA: TGTGCCACCAGTGATAGTGCGGGGGTTGAGACCCAGTACTTC. This sequence encodes CATSDSAGVETQYF.

A few counts support this clonotype. The V and J genes are TRBV4-1 and TRBJ2-5, with D uncertain. Germline V gene lookup returns CDR1 MGHRA and CDR2 YSYEKL. There are 14 residues in the CDR3. Trimming removed 1 base at V and 5 bases at J, with 11 bases between. CDR3 nucleotides: TGCGCCAGCAGCCAAGCAGATTTAGGGGAGACCCAGTACTTC. Translated: CASSQADLGETQYF.

This clonotype was found a few times. One junction end disagrees with the germline gene, perhaps due to a read error. The rearrangement links TRBV5-1 to TRBJ1-5; 7 nucleotides match TRBD1. The CDR3 is made up of 13 amino acids. CDR1 is SGHRS and CDR2 is YFSETQ in the germline V gene. CDR3 nucleotide sequence: TGTGCCAGCAGTACGACAGGGTCTCAGCCCCAGCATTTT. Its translation is CASSTTGSQPQHF.

V usage is TRBV19 and J usage is TRBJ1-3, with 8 bases fitting TRBD1. Germline CDR1 is LNHDA and CDR2 is SQIVND (reference sequence). The CDR3 contains 15 residues. V dropped 9 bases and J dropped 0; count of bases not matched to a gene: 7. The CDR3 bases are TGTGCCAGCGGGCGGGACAGGAGCTCTGGAAACACCATATATTTT. This codes for CASGRDRSSGNTIYF.

Ten or more counts support this clonotype. The V call is TRBV2, the J call TRBJ1-1; D is ambiguous. V gave up 0 bases and J gave up 4 bases, with 6 bases separating them. Germline V gene sequence: CDR1 SNHLY, CDR2 FYNNEI. The CDR3 has 13 residues. CDR3 in amino acids: CASSEAVITEAFF. Here the CDR3 DNA reads TGTGCCAGCAGTGAAGCGGTTATCACTGAAGCTTTCTTT.

The chain uses TRBV15 and TRBJ2-7; TRBD2 aligns across 11 bases. V gave up 6 bases and J gave up 3 bases; unmatched junction bases: 7. Germline V gene data show CDR1 as LNHNV and CDR2 as YYDKDF (reference sequence). This CDR3 spans 15 amino acids. The CDR3 bases are TGTGCCACCAGACCGACCGGGACTAGCGGCTACGAGCAGTACTTC. Translated, it gives CATRPTGTSGYEQYF.

The sample holds a few counts of this clonotype. The CDR3 is CSASGHGGNTEAFF. The CDR3 region has the DNA TGCAGTGCTAGTGGGCATGGTGGGAACACTGAAGCTTTCTTT. The chain has TRBV20-1 and TRBJ1-1; D gene ambiguous. Between the trimmed V and J ends, which lost 3 bases and 1 base, there was a span of 12 bases. Germline CDR1 and CDR2: DFQATT and SNEGSKA (reference sequence). The CDR3 has 14 residues.

This chain links TRBV12-3 or TRBV12-4 with TRBJ2-7; 7 bases are shared with TRBD2. The CDR3 has 14 amino acids. V trimming: 5 bases; J trimming: 4 bases; junction bases outside the gene matches: 8. The CDR3 coding sequence is TGTGCCAGCAGTCTAATGGTTAGCGGGTACGAGCAGTACTTC. This encodes CASSLMVSGYEQYF.

As concerns this clonotype: The final CDR3 position lacks the conserved phenylalanine or tryptophan, pointing to a likely read error. No DNA is shown, since the ends of the CDR3 on it are uncertain; the CDR3 is the one TCRdb lists. This chain uses TRBV7-3 with TRBJ2-7; TRBD1, the table's D call, lacks a check against the DNA. Germline assignment: CDR1 SGHTA and CDR2 FQGTGA. Including both end residues, the CDR3 is 9 amino acids long. This CDR3 is CASSLMGRG.

This clonotype was seen at least ten times. The chain combines TRBV7-3 with TRBJ1-2; possibly TRBD1 for D (5 bases). Between the trimmed V and J ends, which lost 1 base and 2 bases, there was a span of 11 bases. There are 15 residues in the CDR3. Germline CDR1 and CDR2: SGHTA and FQGTGA. The CDR3 sequence: CASSLIPGQNYGYTF. In DNA form, the CDR3 reads TGTGCCAGCAGCTTAATACCGGGGCAGAACTATGGCTACACCTTC.

This clonotype has ten or more counts. This rearrangement joins TRBV20-1 to TRBJ1-4; D unclear. The V gene's germline CDR1 is DFQATT and CDR2 SNEGSKA (reference sequence). The CDR3 loop spans 12 amino acids. The ends were cut back, 6 bases at V and 4 bases at J, with 9 bases in the middle. In nucleotides, the CDR3 is TGCAGTGCGCTGGGCCTTAATGAAAAACTGTTTTTT. It encodes CSALGLNEKLFF.

To note about this clonotype: A much more abundant neighbour one base away suggests this may be a read error. The CDR3 region is CSARKGGTEASF. The CDR3 region has the DNA TGCAGTGCTAGGAAGGGTGGCACTGAAGCTTCCTTT. The rearrangement joins TRBV20-1 to TRBJ1-1, with unresolved D. The germline gives CDR1 DFQATT, CDR2 SNEGSKA (reference sequence). This CDR3 has 12 residues.

This sequence joins TRBV6-1 and TRBJ2-2, with a weak D call TRBD1 (6 bases). V dropped 5 bases and J dropped 7 bases, with 17 bases sitting between them. The CDR3 length is 15 residues. Germline CDR1 MNHNS, CDR2 SASEGT. CDR3 sequence (DNA): TGTGCCAGCAGTTACTCGTCAGGGGATCTCGGGGAGCTGTTTTTT. Encoded protein: CASSYSSGDLGELFF.